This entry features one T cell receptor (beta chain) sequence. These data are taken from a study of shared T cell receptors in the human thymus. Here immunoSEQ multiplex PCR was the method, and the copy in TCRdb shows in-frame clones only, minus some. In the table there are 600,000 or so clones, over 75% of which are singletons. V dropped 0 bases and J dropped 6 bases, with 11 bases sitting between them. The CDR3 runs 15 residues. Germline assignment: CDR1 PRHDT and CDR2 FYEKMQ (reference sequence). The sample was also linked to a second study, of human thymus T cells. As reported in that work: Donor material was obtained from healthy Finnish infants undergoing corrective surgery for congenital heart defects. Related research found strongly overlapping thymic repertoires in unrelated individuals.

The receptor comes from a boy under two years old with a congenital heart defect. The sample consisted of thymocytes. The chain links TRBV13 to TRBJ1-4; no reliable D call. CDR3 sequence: CASSLGVRRHEKLFF. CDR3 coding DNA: TGTGCCAGCAGCTTAGGCGTCAGGAGGCATGAAAAACTGTTTTTT.